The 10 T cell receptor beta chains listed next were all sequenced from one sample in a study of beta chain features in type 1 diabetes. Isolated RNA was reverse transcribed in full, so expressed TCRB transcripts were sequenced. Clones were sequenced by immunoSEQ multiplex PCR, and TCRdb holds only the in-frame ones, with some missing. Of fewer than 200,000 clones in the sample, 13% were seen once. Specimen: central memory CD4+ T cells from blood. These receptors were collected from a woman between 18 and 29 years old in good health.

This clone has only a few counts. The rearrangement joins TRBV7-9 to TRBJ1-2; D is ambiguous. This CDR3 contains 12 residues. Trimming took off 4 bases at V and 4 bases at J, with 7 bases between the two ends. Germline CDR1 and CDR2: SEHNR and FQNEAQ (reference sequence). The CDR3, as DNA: TGTGCCAGCAGCTCCGACTTCTATGGCTACACCTTC. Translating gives CASSSDFYGYTF.

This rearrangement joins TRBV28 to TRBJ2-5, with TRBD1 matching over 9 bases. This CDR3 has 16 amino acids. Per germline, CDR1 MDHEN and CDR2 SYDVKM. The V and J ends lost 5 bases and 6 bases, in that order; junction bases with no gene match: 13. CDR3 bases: TGTGCCAGCAGTCCCTACTTACAGGGGGCCACAAAGACCCAGTACTTC. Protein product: CASSPYLQGATKTQYF.

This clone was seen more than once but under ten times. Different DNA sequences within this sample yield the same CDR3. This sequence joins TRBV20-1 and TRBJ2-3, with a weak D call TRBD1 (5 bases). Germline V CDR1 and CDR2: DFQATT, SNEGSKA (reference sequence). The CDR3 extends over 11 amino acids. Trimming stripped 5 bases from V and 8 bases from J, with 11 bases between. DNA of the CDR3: TGCAGTGCTGGACCCCAGGGTACGCAGTATTTT. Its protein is CSAGPQGTQYF.

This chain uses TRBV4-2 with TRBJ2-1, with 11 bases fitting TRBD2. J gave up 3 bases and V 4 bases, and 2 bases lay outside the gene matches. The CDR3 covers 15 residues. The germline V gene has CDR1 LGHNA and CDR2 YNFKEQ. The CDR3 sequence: CASSLGLAGYNEQFF. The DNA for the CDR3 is TGTGCCAGCAGCCTCGGACTAGCGGGCTACAATGAGCAGTTCTTC.

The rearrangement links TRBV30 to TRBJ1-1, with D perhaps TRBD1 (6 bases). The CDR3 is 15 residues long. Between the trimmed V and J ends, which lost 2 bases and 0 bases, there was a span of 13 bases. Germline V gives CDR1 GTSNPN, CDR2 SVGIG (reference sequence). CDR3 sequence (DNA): TGTGCCTGGAGTACTTGGGACAAAATGAACACTGAAGCTTTCTTT. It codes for CAWSTWDKMNTEAFF.

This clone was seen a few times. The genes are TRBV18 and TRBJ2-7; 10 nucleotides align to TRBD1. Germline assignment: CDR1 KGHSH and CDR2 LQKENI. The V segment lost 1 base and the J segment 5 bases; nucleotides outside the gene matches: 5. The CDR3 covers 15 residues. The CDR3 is CASSPQDRGRNEQYF. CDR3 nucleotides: TGTGCCAGCTCACCACAGGACAGGGGGAGGAACGAGCAGTACTTC.

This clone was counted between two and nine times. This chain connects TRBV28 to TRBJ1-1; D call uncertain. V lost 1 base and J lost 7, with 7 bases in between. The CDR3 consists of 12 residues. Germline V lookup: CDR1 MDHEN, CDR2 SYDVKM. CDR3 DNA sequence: TGTGCCAGCAGTTTATCACAGATTGAAGCTTTCTTT. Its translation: CASSLSQIEAFF.

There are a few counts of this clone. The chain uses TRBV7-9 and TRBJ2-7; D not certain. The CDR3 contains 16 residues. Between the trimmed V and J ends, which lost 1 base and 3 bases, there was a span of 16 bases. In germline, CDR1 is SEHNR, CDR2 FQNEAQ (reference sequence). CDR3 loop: CASSLENGLLGYEQYF. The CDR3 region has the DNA TGTGCCAGCAGCTTAGAGAATGGGCTACTTGGCTACGAGCAGTACTTC.

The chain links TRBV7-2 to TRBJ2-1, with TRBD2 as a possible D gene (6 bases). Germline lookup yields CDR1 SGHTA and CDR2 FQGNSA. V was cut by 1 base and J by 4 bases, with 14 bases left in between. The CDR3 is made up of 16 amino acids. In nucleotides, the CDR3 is TGTGCCAGCAGCTTAGGTTTGAGCGGGCTATACAATGAGCAGTTCTTC. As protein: CASSLGLSGLYNEQFF.

The CDR3 sequence: CASSEGISGTPYEQFF. Written as DNA, the CDR3 is TGTGCCAGCAGTGAGGGGATTAGCGGGACCCCTTATGAGCAGTTCTTC. This chain joins TRBV25-1 and TRBJ2-1, with 8 bases matching TRBD2. V shed 3 bases, J shed 8 bases, and the junction held 12 bases outside the gene matches. Germline assignment: CDR1 MGHDK and CDR2 SYGVNS. This CDR3 has 16 residues.